This T cell receptor beta chain was found in a study of shared clonotypes between healthy human individuals. The input for sorted-subset replicate PCRs was approximately 210 ng DNA, around 30,000 T cell genomes. The table came from immunoSEQ multiplex PCR; TCRdb's copy has only in-frame clones and leaves some out. The sample yields about 1 million clones, roughly 80% seen once. CDR3 length equals 13 residues. V was pared by 3 bases and J by 8 bases, with 11 bases between. The germline CDR1 and CDR2 sequences are ENHRY and SYGVKD. Comment on this clone: Its antigen is still unknown.

Study outcomes and limitations: Clonotype sharing across a few donors was observed for 4.5% to 6.5% of naive CD4 clonotypes.

Sequenced sample: memory CD4+ T cells sorted from blood. Regarding subset: CD45RA-negative fraction. This sequence joins TRBV10-3 and TRBJ1-5, with D perhaps matching TRBD1 (6 bases). This TCR was sampled from a man aged 18 to 30 in good health. The CDR3 DNA reads TGTGCCATCAGTGAACGGGGGGCGGAGCCCCAGCATTTT. Amino acids: CAISERGAEPQHF.